This T cell receptor beta chain was obtained from a study of blood T cells in healthy people across ages. Staff drew ten milliliters of peripheral blood from each donor. PBMCs numbering at least 6.5 million were isolated per sample. It was with a sample-barcoded 5' primer and a J-beta primer mix that a second PCR of roughly 6 to 12 cycles was run. TCRdb processed the 5' RACE reads anew with MiXCR; each CDR3 protein has one entry. The sample has under 2 million distinct CDR3 sequences, 34% seen once; the top ten hold over 9%. This clonotype appeared a few times. CDR3 length equals 15 residues. V shed 2 bases and J shed 1 base, with 14 bases lying between them. CDR1 is DFQATT, CDR2 SNEGSKA, per germline (reference sequence).

The chain carries TRBV20-1 and TRBJ1-1; a weak D match, TRBD1 (5 bases). This receptor was obtained from a woman aged 25 to 39 in good health. Sequencing used blood. The CDR3 coding sequence is TGCAGTGCTAGATTGTGGGGGTCGGAGAACACTGAAGCTTTCTTT. The encoded protein is CSARLWGSENTEAFF.